Sequencing of this T cell receptor (beta chain) was carried out in a study of blood T cells in healthy people across ages. Study-wide points: Age showed a roughly linear inverse relationship with TCR beta diversity per million T cells.

This clonotype occurred many times. Its antigen remains unidentified. Sample-barcoded 5' priming and a J-beta primer mix drove a second PCR of roughly 6 to 12 cycles. MiXCR, run by TCRdb on the 5' RACE reads, gives a single entry per CDR3 protein. The table shows 1.5 million to 2 million distinct CDR3 sequences, with roughly 30% occurring only once. This sequence was found in a woman aged 30 to 39 in good health. Sequencing was carried out using blood.

The CDR3 loop reads CASSLDKGPHYEQYF. Here the CDR3 DNA reads TGTGCCAGCAGCTTAGATAAGGGCCCCCACTACGAGCAGTACTTC. The chain is built from TRBV7-2 and TRBJ2-7; D uncertain. V gave up 1 base and J gave up 3 bases, with 13 bases separating them. The CDR3 sequence is 15 residues long. CDR1 is SGHTA, CDR2 FQGNSA, per germline. Combining the CDR3 with reference TRBV7-2 and TRBJ2-7 gives the whole variable domain GAGVSQSPSNKVTEKGKDVELRCDPISGHTALYWYRQSLGQGLEFLIYFQGNSAPDKSGLPSDRFSAERTGGSVSTLTIQRTQQEDSAVYLCASSLDKGPHYEQYFGPGTRLTVT.